This T cell receptor (beta chain) was profiled in a study of vaccination and CD4 T cells after COVID-19. About the study: Four females and six males made up the convalescents, two of whom were Hispanic. The study drew post-COVID samples a median roughly 99 days after diagnosis (range 35 to 161). Overlapping spike peptides of SARS-CoV-2, HCoV-NL63, HCoV-OC43 and HCoV-229E were used, and cells were stimulated with them.

Treatment noted: roughly 11-day PBMC culture with coronavirus spike peptide pools or control peptides (ViraFEST assay). V lost 9 bases, J lost 1 base, and 5 bases stayed unmatched. Germline-derived CDR1 and CDR2 are SGHNT and YYREEE (reference sequence). This CDR3 contains 13 residues. For this clonotype: No antigen is known for it.

The Oncomine TCR Beta short-read assay sequenced DNA from cultured CD4+ T cells. TCRdb analysed the PCR reads with MiXCR anew, one entry per CDR3 protein. This sample has over 10,000 distinct CDR3 sequences, with roughly 60% found just once. This TCR was recovered from a human donor who had recovered from COVID-19. Sequencing was carried out using CD4+ T cells from blood, cultured in vitro. The V gene is TRBV5-4, the J gene TRBJ2-5, with 8 bases aligning to TRBD2. The CDR3 bases are TGTGCCACCGTTAGCGGGGCCCAAGAGACCCAGTACTTC. Residues: CATVSGAQETQYF.